This is a list of T cell receptor beta chains from one sample in a study of cytomegalovirus exposure and HLA in healthy donors. TCRdb keeps only in-frame clones here, not all; method: immunoSEQ multiplex PCR. The listing records under 200,000 clones. Material for sequencing was PBMCs. The receptors stem from a young woman in good health and CMV-seropositive. Both conserved end residues are part of each CDR3. Fields, in order: D gene, J gene, CDR3 length, V gene, CDR3 protein, CDR3 DNA. The D gene is left open where the match is weak.

. | TRBJ1-5 | 13 | TRBV30 | CAWSRLQNQPQHF | TGTGCCTGGAGTAGACTCCAGAATCAGCCCCAGCATTTT
. | TRBJ2-7 | 15 | TRBV6-5 | CASSVGATESYEQYF | TGTGCCAGCAGTGTGGGGGCCACGGAATCCTACGAGCAGTACTTC
. | TRBJ2-2 | 14 | TRBV19 | CASSRGLNTGELFF | TGTGCCAGTAGTAGGGGACTCAACACCGGGGAGCTGTTTTTT
TRBD2 | TRBJ2-7 | 17 | TRBV11-2 | CASIDPRDGGRFYEQYF | TGTGCCAGCATCGACCCCCGGGACGGCGGGAGGTTTTACGAGCAGTACTTC
TRBD2 | TRBJ2-5 | 15 | TRBV5-1 | CASSLALAGEGEQYF | TGCGCCAGCAGCTTGGCCCTAGCGGGAGAGGGAGAGCAGTACTTC
TRBD1 | TRBJ2-1 | 15 | TRBV5-1 | CASSLLGQGAVEQFF | TGCGCCAGCAGCTTACTGGGACAGGGGGCCGTTGAGCAGTTCTTC
. | TRBJ2-7 | 12 | TRBV29-1 | CSVGGEYYEQYF | TGCAGCGTCGGAGGGGAGTACTACGAGCAGTACTTC
TRBD1 | TRBJ1-1 | 12 | TRBV29-1 | CSAPLQGTEAFF | TGCAGCGCCCCCCTACAGGGGACTGAAGCTTTCTTT
TRBD1 | TRBJ1-2 | 13 | TRBV5-6 | CASSLGGTDGYTF | TGTGCCAGCAGCTTGGGTGGGACAGATGGCTACACCTTC
. | TRBJ1-2 | 14 | TRBV19 | CASTRGRGNYGYTF | TGTGCCAGTACTAGGGGCAGGGGAAACTATGGCTACACCTTC
TRBD2 | TRBJ2-7 | 15 | TRBV10-3 | CAISVTSGGGYEQYF | TGTGCCATCAGTGTAACTAGCGGGGGTGGTTACGAGCAGTACTTC
. | TRBJ2-4 | 14 | TRBV2 | CASREGLAKNIQYF | TGTGCCAGCCGAGAGGGCTTAGCCAAAAACATTCAGTACTTC
TRBD1 | TRBJ1-2 | 14 | TRBV2 | CASREPQGAGGYTF | TGTGCCAGCAGGGAGCCACAGGGGGCAGGGGGCTACACCTTC
TRBD2 | TRBJ2-1 | 16 | TRBV5-6 | CASSFQTSGGYNEQFF | TGTGCCAGCAGCTTCCAGACTAGCGGGGGGTACAATGAGCAGTTCTTC
. | TRBJ2-5 | 13 | TRBV19 | CASSIDRRSSQYF | TGTGCCAGTAGTATAGATCGAAGGAGTTCTCAGTACTTC
TRBD1 | TRBJ1-4 | 16 | TRBV14 | CASSHNRGATNEKLFF | TGTGCCAGCAGCCATAACAGGGGCGCAACTAATGAAAAACTGTTTTTT
TRBD2 | TRBJ2-7 | 15 | TRBV6-1 | CASSELRGGRYEQYF | TGTGCCAGCAGTGAACTCCGGGGGGGCCGCTACGAGCAGTACTTC
TRBD1 | TRBJ2-5 | 15 | TRBV6-5 | CASSFGTGGGETQYF | TGTGCCAGCAGTTTCGGGACAGGGGGTGGCGAGACCCAGTACTTC